Shown below are 9 T cell receptor beta chains from a single sample sequenced in a study of blood T cell repertoires in COVID-19. Assay used: immunoSEQ multiplex PCR; TCRdb lists only in-frame clones, some missing. The sample has fewer than 350,000 clones; approximately 90% are singletons. The material sequenced was PBMCs or T cells enriched from blood (not recorded which). The source of these receptors is a woman in her 30s with acute COVID-19.

The chain joins TRBV29-1 to TRBJ2-7, with TRBD2 matching 11 bases. Germline V gives CDR1 SQVTM, CDR2 ANQGSEA. The CDR3 consists of 16 residues. The junction had 10 bases not matched to a gene; V was cut back by 2 bases and J by 4 bases. The DNA for the CDR3 is TGCAGCGTTGAAAACCGACTAGCGGGGTCCACTTACGAGCAGTACTTC. Its translation is CSVENRLAGSTYEQYF.

There are a few counts of this clone. This chain links TRBV28 with TRBJ1-1, with unresolved D. The germline V gene has CDR1 MDHEN and CDR2 SYDVKM. The CDR3 spans 15 residues. The V gene lost 2 bases and the J gene lost 4 bases, with 14 bases spanning the gap. CDR3 protein: CASSLTRFEGTEAFF. The CDR3 nucleotides read TGTGCCAGCAGTTTAACGAGGTTTGAGGGCACTGAAGCTTTCTTT.

This clone was seen just once. DNA of the CDR3: TGTGCCAGTAGTATCAATAGGGAGACTGAAGCTTTCTTT. Encoded protein: CASSINRETEAFF. V is TRBV19 and J is TRBJ1-1; D is unclear. Per germline, CDR1 LNHDA and CDR2 SQIVND (reference sequence). The CDR3 loop spans 13 amino acids. V was shortened by 3 bases and J by 5 bases, with 10 bases between the two germline ends.

The chain carries TRBV15 and TRBJ1-1; 7 bases match TRBD1. Germline trimming cut 4 bases from V and 3 bases from J; bases unmatched to any gene: 8. The CDR3 spans 15 residues. Germline values: CDR1 LNHNV, CDR2 YYDKDF (reference sequence). The CDR3 DNA follows: TGTGCCACCAGCATCGGGACAGAAACCTACACTGAAGCTTTCTTT. This codes for CATSIGTETYTEAFF.

The chain is built from TRBV19 and TRBJ1-1; D is unresolved. This CDR3 is built from 15 residues. Germline V gives CDR1 LNHDA, CDR2 SQIVND (reference sequence). V gave up 5 bases and J gave up 1 base, with 14 bases separating them. CDR3 protein: CASSPRRLPNTEAFF. CDR3 nucleotides: TGTGCCAGTAGTCCCCGACGACTCCCGAACACTGAAGCTTTCTTT.

This clone was picked up a small number of times. The CDR3 bases are TGCGCCAGCAGTCGATGGGGCCCGGGACAGGAGACTTCCTACGAGCAGTACTTC. It encodes CASSRWGPGQETSYEQYF. The J gene is TRBJ2-7, the V gene TRBV10-1; 8 nucleotides align to TRBD1. The CDR3 consists of 18 residues. Per germline, CDR1 WNHNN and CDR2 SYGVQD (reference sequence). J gave up 1 base and V 5 bases, and 16 bases lay outside the gene matches.

The chain has TRBV4-3 and TRBJ2-1, with D maybe TRBD2 (7 bases). The CDR3 has 20 residues. V gave up 0 bases and J gave up 6 bases, with 27 bases separating them. Per the germline V gene, CDR1 is LGHNA and CDR2 is YSLEER. CDR3 sequence (DNA): TGCGCCAGCAGCCAAGAGATTGGCCACGGGGGGCGGTGGGGTACCAATGAGCAGTTCTTC. It encodes CASSQEIGHGGRWGTNEQFF.

The V call is TRBV5-4, the J call TRBJ1-1; D is possibly TRBD1 (5 bases). The V end lost 4 bases, the J end lost 2 bases, and 9 bases lay between the germline ends. The germline V gene encodes CDR1 SGHNT and CDR2 YYREEE (reference sequence). This CDR3 is built from 13 residues. The CDR3 DNA reads as TGTGCCAGCAGCCCAGGGAAAAACACTGAAGCTTTCTTT. It encodes CASSPGKNTEAFF.

The CDR3 reads CASSGLASYTQYF. The CDR3 nucleotides read TGTGCCAGCTCTGGACTAGCGTCCTATACGCAGTATTTT. The chain links TRBV2 to TRBJ2-3; 9 bases are a match to TRBD2. The CDR3 sequence is 13 residues long. The J segment lost 7 bases and the V segment lost 8 bases, leaving 7 bases of the junction unmatched. CDR1 and CDR2 (germline): SNHLY, FYNNEI.